This entry lists 16 T cell receptor beta chains sequenced from one sample in a study of OX40 agonist ivuxolimab in advanced cancers. Measured with immunoSEQ multiplex PCR; TCRdb has only the in-frame clones, and not every one. The sample lists some 75,000 clones; about 85% were seen once. The sample consisted of CD4+ or CD8+ T cells sorted from blood, taken in a trial of the OX40 agonist ivuxolimab. Every receptor here comes from an adult with an advanced solid tumor such as melanoma, head and neck, liver or kidney cancer.

V and J are TRBV19 and TRBJ1-1; no definite D call. Trimming took 5 bases from V and 1 from J, leaving 11 bases between them. Germline assignment: CDR1 LNHDA and CDR2 SQIVND (reference sequence). CDR3 length: 14 amino acids. The CDR3 DNA reads as TGTGCCAGTAGTGTGCTGAACAGGAACACTGAAGCTTTCTTT. Residues: CASSVLNRNTEAFF.

Here the CDR3 reads CAIKREGVATGYEQFF. CDR3 bases: TGTGCCATCAAGAGGGAGGGGGTCGCGACGGGGTATGAGCAGTTCTTC. V and J are TRBV10-3 and TRBJ2-1; TRBD2 might be the D (7 bases). There are 16 residues in the CDR3. Between the trimmed V and J ends, which lost 7 bases and 8 bases, there was a span of 24 bases. Germline V lookup: CDR1 ENHRY, CDR2 SYGVKD.

This clone was detected many times. The V call is TRBV25-1, the J call TRBJ1-1; D is unclear. Between the trimmed V and J ends, which lost 6 bases and 0 bases, there was a span of 8 bases. This CDR3 has 13 residues. Germline CDR1 reads MGHDK; CDR2 reads SYGVNS. The CDR3 sequence is CASSSGVNTEAFF. The CDR3 region has the DNA TGTGCCAGCAGCTCAGGCGTGAACACTGAAGCTTTCTTT.

The chain joins TRBV7-2 to TRBJ2-1; D is unresolved. Germline V gene lookup returns CDR1 SGHTA and CDR2 FQGNSA. V gave up 9 bases and J gave up 6 bases, with 24 bases separating them. This CDR3 has 16 residues. The DNA of the CDR3 is TGTGCCAGTGAGGTGGGTTTTTCGGGTTTTCGCAATGAGCAGTTCTTC. This translates into CASEVGFSGFRNEQFF. Variable domain in full (rest from reference TRBV7-2 and TRBJ2-1): GAGVSQSPSNKVTEKGKDVELRCDPISGHTALYWYRQSLGQGLEFLIYFQGNSAPDKSGLPSDRFSAERTGGSVSTLTIQRTQQEDSAVYLCASEVGFSGFRNEQFFGPGTRLTVL.

The V call is TRBV4-3, the J call TRBJ2-2; the match to TRBD1 covers 9 bases. The ends lost 4 bases at V and 9 bases at J; junction bases unmatched: 12. CDR1 LGHNA and CDR2 YSLEER come from the germline V gene. The CDR3 sequence is 16 residues long. The CDR3 loop reads CASSPEEGQGSRELFF. The CDR3 nucleotides read TGCGCCAGCAGCCCCGAAGAGGGACAGGGAAGCAGGGAGCTGTTTTTT.

The chain recombines TRBV12-5 with TRBJ1-1, with a weak D call TRBD1 (5 bases). CDR3 length equals 14 residues. The V gene's germline CDR1 is LGHNT and CDR2 FRNRAP. Trimming removed 0 bases from V and 4 bases from J, with 9 bases in between. CDR3 protein: CASGLVRGGTEAFF. CDR3 bases: TGTGCTAGTGGTTTGGTACGTGGGGGCACTGAAGCTTTCTTT.

The chain couples TRBV11-3 to TRBJ2-3; D is undetermined. The CDR3 contains 16 residues. V lost 7 bases and J 2 bases, leaving 19 bases between the germline ends. CDR1 is SGHNT and CDR2 is YENEEA in the germline V gene. The CDR3 is CASTLRGPGNTDTQYF. The CDR3 DNA follows: TGTGCCAGCACCTTGAGAGGACCAGGAAACACAGATACGCAGTATTTT.

A note on this clone: The sample contains more than one DNA sequence encoding this CDR3. This chain uses TRBV6-5 with TRBJ2-3; D is uncertain. The V gene's germline CDR1 is MNHEY and CDR2 SVGAGI. CDR3 length: 12 amino acids. Trimming removed 6 bases at V and 3 bases at J, with 7 bases between. CDR3 nucleotides: TGTGCCAGCAGCCCAACTACAGATACGCAGTATTTT. Residues: CASSPTTDTQYF.

The chain has TRBV7-2 and TRBJ1-1; 8 bases are a match to TRBD1. This CDR3 has 14 amino acids. Trimming took 3 bases from V and 7 from J; bases not matched to a gene: 7. CDR1 SGHTA and CDR2 FQGNSA come from the germline V gene. CDR3 DNA sequence: TGTGCCAGCAGCTTGACGGACAGGGATCGTGAAGCTTTCTTT. It encodes CASSLTDRDREAFF.

V gene TRBV7-3 combines with J gene TRBJ2-2, with 13 bases aligning to TRBD2. CDR1 SGHTA and CDR2 FQGTGA come from the germline V gene. Trimming took 5 bases from V and 7 from J; bases not matched to a gene: 7. The CDR3 has 16 residues. Here the CDR3 DNA reads TGTGCCAGCAGCATTACTAGCGGGAGGGCCGGCGGGGAGCTGTTTTTT. It translates to CASSITSGRAGGELFF.

V and J are TRBV6-5 and TRBJ1-6, with TRBD1 matching 7 bases. The length of the CDR3 is 14 residues. CDR1 is MNHEY, CDR2 SVGAGI, per germline. V gave up 6 bases and J gave up 7 bases; unmatched junction bases: 6. CDR3 bases: TGTGCCAGCAGGCAACAGGGGTGGAATTCACCCCTCCACTTT. Translation gives CASRQQGWNSPLHF.

The chain uses TRBV6-1 and TRBJ2-7; tentative D call: TRBD1 (5 bases). Trimming took off 3 bases at V and 2 bases at J, with 8 bases between the two ends. The CDR3 length is 13 residues. Germline CDR1 MNHNS, CDR2 SASEGT. CDR3 amino acids: CASSDQQAYEQYF. The CDR3, as DNA: TGTGCCAGCAGTGATCAACAGGCCTACGAGCAGTACTTC.

The rearrangement joins TRBV7-9 to TRBJ1-6; D might be TRBD1 (5 bases). The CDR3 is 17 amino acids. Germline-derived CDR1 and CDR2 are SEHNR and FQNEAQ (reference sequence). The V gene lost 4 bases and the J gene lost 4 bases, with 17 bases spanning the gap. The CDR3 loop reads CASSSGSGGVYNSPLHF. CDR3 in DNA: TGTGCCAGCAGCTCAGGGTCGGGCGGGGTTTATAATTCACCCCTCCACTTT.

This rearrangement joins TRBV6-1 to TRBJ2-5; D remains unclear. The V end lost 4 bases, the J end lost 3 bases, and 9 bases lay between the germline ends. Per germline, CDR1 MNHNS and CDR2 SASEGT. This CDR3 is built from 13 residues. CDR3 amino acids: CASSGLRKETQYF. The CDR3 DNA sequence: TGTGCCAGCAGTGGCCTCAGGAAAGAGACCCAGTACTTC.

The rearrangement joins TRBV20-1 to TRBJ1-1, with D unresolved. Germline lookup yields CDR1 DFQATT and CDR2 SNEGSKA (reference sequence). The ends were cut back, 5 bases at V and 1 base at J, with 5 bases in the middle. The CDR3 is made up of 11 amino acids. CDR3 amino acids: CSAYPNTEAFF. DNA for the CDR3: TGCAGTGCTTACCCGAACACTGAAGCTTTCTTT.

The chain recombines TRBV7-2 with TRBJ2-3; 7 bases line up with TRBD1. This CDR3 has 12 amino acids. Trimming removed 8 bases from V and 1 base from J; junction bases left unmatched: 0. Germline CDR1 is SGHTA and CDR2 is FQGNSA. The CDR3 bases are TGTGCCAGCGACAGGGGCACAGATACGCAGTATTTT. This sequence encodes CASDRGTDTQYF.